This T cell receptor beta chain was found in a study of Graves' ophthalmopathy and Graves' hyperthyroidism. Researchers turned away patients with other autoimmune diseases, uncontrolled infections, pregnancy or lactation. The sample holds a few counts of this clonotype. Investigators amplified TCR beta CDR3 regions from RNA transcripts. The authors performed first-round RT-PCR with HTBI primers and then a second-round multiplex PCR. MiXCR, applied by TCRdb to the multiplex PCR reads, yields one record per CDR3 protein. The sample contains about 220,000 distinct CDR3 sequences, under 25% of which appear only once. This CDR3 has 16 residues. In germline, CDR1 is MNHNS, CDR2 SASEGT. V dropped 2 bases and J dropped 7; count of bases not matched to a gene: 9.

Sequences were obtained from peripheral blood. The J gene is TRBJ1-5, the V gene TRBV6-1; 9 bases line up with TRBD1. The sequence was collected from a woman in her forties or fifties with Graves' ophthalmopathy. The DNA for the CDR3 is TGTGCCAGCAGTGAATTATCTGGGACAGGGAACCAGCCCCAGCATTTT. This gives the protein CASSELSGTGNQPQHF.